This TCR beta chain was found in a study of T-cell reconstitution after alpha-beta-depleted transplantation in children listed by TCRdb under 2016. About the full investigation: The study quantitatively tracked T-cell immune reconstitution after TCRalphabeta/CD19-depleted allogeneic hematopoietic cell transplantation in children using TCR repertoire profiling.

The library came from PCR. The sample was run on an Illumina HiSeq 2500. Molecular barcoding was employed in the preparation of TCR libraries, with unique molecular identifiers being used to normalize TCRbeta repertoire quantification. The raw public data were reprocessed by TCRdb itself: fastp quality trimming at Q25, MiXCR clonotype calling, in-frame beta chains only. For every CDR3 protein sequence, its rows merge into one entry that carries the most common genes and DNA. For this sample the table gives about 540,000 distinct CDR3 sequences, of which around 20% were detected only once. The ten top clones hold approximately 3% of the sample. Trimming removed 5 bases from V and 4 bases from J; the gene matches leave 7 bases unexplained. CDR1 and CDR2 are read off the germline V gene as SGHTA and FQGNSA. The CDR3 has 15 amino acids, counting the end cysteine and phenylalanine. Only the CDR3 part of the read is kept: 45 bases, read in frame from the first base.

This clonotype was counted a few times. Its cognate antigen has yet to be identified. It has no much larger one-base neighbor in the sample; base qualities were not kept. The chain employs TRBV7-2 and TRBJ1-4; 7 bases in the middle match TRBD1. This clonotype was sampled from a human donor who donated a stem cell graft to a child with acute lymphoblastic leukemia. The input for sequencing was PBMCs from the stem cell graft donor, taken from the stem cell graft. For the CDR3, the sequence is CASSGARGRNEKLFF. DNA sequence: TGTGCCAGCAGCGGGGCGAGGGGGCGTAATGAAAAACTGTTTTTT.